This TCR beta chain was sequenced in a study of T cells in Graves' hyperthyroidism and ophthalmopathy. Patients affected by ophthalmopathy presented a Clinical Activity Score of at least 3, a NOSPECS grade of at least 4, and disease duration below 3 months. The authors obtained PBMCs from roughly 10 ml of fresh peripheral blood. TCR beta CDR3 regions were amplified from RNA. The study used the HTBI primer set for a first-round RT-PCR of the TCR CDR3. TCRdb re-analysed the multiplex PCR reads in MiXCR, keeping a single row per CDR3 protein. The sample lists hundreds of thousands of distinct CDR3 sequences; less than 25% were seen once. This clonotype was seen at least ten times. Its target is unknown. Findings and limits, study-wide: Ophthalmopathy, as predicted by the model, came a median 6.5 months after the prediction.

Per germline, CDR1 MNHEY and CDR2 SVGEGT. The V end lost 8 bases, the J end lost 6 bases, and 5 bases lay between the germline ends. This CDR3 has 10 amino acids. Sequenced input: blood. This chain uses TRBV6-2 or TRBV6-3 with TRBJ2-4, with no clear D. This clonotype originated in a woman under 40 with Graves' ophthalmopathy. CDR3 DNA sequence: TGTGCCAGCTCGGGAAACATTCAGTACTTC. It codes for CASSGNIQYF.